This TCR beta chain was identified during a study of blood T cell repertoires in COVID-19. Study summary: Some COVID-19 samples were acute and others convalescent; all came from the United States, Italy and Spain.

Original methodology: Amplification from reference gene primers served as the basis for estimated nucleated cell counts. Using immunoSEQ multiplex PCR, the repertoire was profiled, and TCRdb retains in-frame clones only, with some absent. Clone size and the V and J calls come from that table; the DNA yielded D and trimming. The sample carries roughly 250,000 clones, around 81% recorded once. Trimming left V 5 bases short and J 8 bases short, with 10 bases between. Per the germline V gene, CDR1 is MNHEY and CDR2 is SVGEGT. The CDR3 is made up of 11 amino acids. This clone was seen only a few times. V and J are TRBV6-2 or TRBV6-3 and TRBJ2-7, with D possibly TRBD1 on 5 matching bases. Sequenced: peripheral blood. The receptor's source is a man aged 45-65 years with active or convalescent COVID-19. CDR3 DNA: TGTGCCAGCAGTCCACAGGTTCAGCAGTACTTC. It codes for CASSPQVQQYF.